This entry lists 16 T cell receptor beta chains sequenced from one sample in a study of T cell clonotyping in hematopoietic cell transplantation. Measured with immunoSEQ multiplex PCR; TCRdb has only the in-frame clones, and not every one. The sample has approximately 8,500 clones, roughly four fifths seen once; the top ten hold approximately 4.8%. Sample: peripheral blood mononuclear cells, taken 180 days after allogeneic stem cell transplant. All receptors come from a female patient aged 50-65 years who had an allogeneic stem cell transplant from an unrelated donor, so the T cells may come from the graft donor. Some clones in this sample may be carry-over from other donors' samples.

The count of this clone is one. V usage is TRBV4-1 and J usage is TRBJ2-7, with D possibly TRBD2 on 6 matching bases. CDR1 and CDR2 from the germline V gene are MGHRA and YSYEKL. The CDR3 has 17 amino acids. V was shortened by 1 base and J by 6 bases, with 22 bases between the two germline ends. This chain's CDR3 is CASSQGGWGLASSEQYF. CDR3 DNA: TGCGCCAGCAGCCAAGGGGGGTGGGGACTGGCCAGTAGCGAGCAGTACTTC.

This clone was counted a single time. V gene TRBV30 combines with J gene TRBJ2-7; D is possibly TRBD1 (6 bases). Trimming cost V 0 bases and J 2 bases, with 11 bases left between them. The CDR3 length is 14 residues. Germline CDR1 and CDR2: GTSNPN and SVGIG (reference sequence). CDR3 amino acids: CAWSVLQGPYEQYF. The CDR3 coding sequence is TGTGCCTGGAGTGTACTACAGGGTCCCTACGAGCAGTACTTC.

The chain uses TRBV4-2 and TRBJ1-5; 7 positions match TRBD1. CDR1 LGHNA and CDR2 YNFKEQ come from the germline V gene. The trim removed 1 base at V and 5 bases at J, leaving 2 bases unmatched. This CDR3 contains 14 residues. The CDR3 loop reads CASSQAGGDQPQHF. The CDR3 coding sequence is TGTGCCAGCAGCCAAGCAGGGGGTGATCAGCCCCAGCATTTT.

This rearrangement joins TRBV4-3 to TRBJ2-7; D is perhaps TRBD2 (7 bases). V lost 0 bases, J lost 2 bases, and 17 bases lay in between. The CDR3 totals 17 residues. The germline V gene has CDR1 LGHNA and CDR2 YSLEER. CDR3 sequence reads: CASSQDWGGGEAYEQYF. In DNA, the CDR3 is TGCGCCAGCAGCCAAGATTGGGGAGGGGGAGAGGCCTACGAGCAGTACTTC.

This clone was seen just once. The chain is built from TRBV19 and TRBJ1-4; 8 bases agree with TRBD1. CDR1 is LNHDA, CDR2 SQIVND, per germline (reference sequence). After removal of 7 bases from V and 3 bases from J, the junction contained 7 bases not matched to a gene. This CDR3 has 15 amino acids. The CDR3 sequence is CASTRRTGSNEKLFF. The CDR3 DNA reads as TGTGCCAGTACCCGCCGGACAGGGTCTAATGAAAAACTGTTTTTT. Looking up the rest from reference TRBV19 and TRBJ1-4 gives the full variable domain: DGGITQSPKYLFRKEGQNVTLSCEQNLNHDAMYWYRQDPGQGLRLIYYSQIVNDFQKGDIAEGYSVSREKKESFPLTVTSAQKNPTAFYLCASTRRTGSNEKLFFGSGTQLSVL.

The CDR3 nucleotides are TGTGCCAGCAGTTTGCAGGGGAATCAGCCCCAGCATTTT. It encodes CASSLQGNQPQHF. The V and J genes are TRBV27 and TRBJ1-5, with D perhaps matching TRBD1 (6 bases). Trimming stripped 3 bases from V and 4 bases from J, with 7 bases between. This CDR3 contains 13 residues. The germline V gene has CDR1 MNHEY and CDR2 SMNVEV (reference sequence).

The chain carries TRBV15 and TRBJ1-5; no reliable D call. Trimming pared 6 bases from V and 2 bases from J, leaving 14 bases between. The CDR3 has 15 residues. Germline CDR1 reads LNHNV; CDR2 reads YYDKDF (reference sequence). The CDR3 sequence: CATRSVGVGNQPQHF. Here the CDR3 DNA reads TGTGCCACCAGGAGCGTTGGGGTGGGCAATCAGCCCCAGCATTTT.

The genes are TRBV25-1 and TRBJ2-7; possibly TRBD2 for D (6 bases). V gave up 4 bases and J gave up 2 bases, with 15 bases separating them. The CDR3 consists of 15 residues. The germline CDR1 and CDR2 sequences are MGHDK and SYGVNS. Here the CDR3 reads CASSGTGTGPYEQYF. In nucleotides, the CDR3 is TGTGCCAGCAGTGGAACCGGGACTGGACCCTACGAGCAGTACTTC.

This clone has more than one count but fewer than ten. The V and J genes are TRBV19 and TRBJ2-1; D gene unclear. V dropped 6 bases and J dropped 7 bases, with 22 bases sitting between them. Germline V gives CDR1 LNHDA, CDR2 SQIVND (reference sequence). The CDR3 consists of 16 residues. CDR3 nucleotide sequence: TGTGCCAGTAGCCCAACTGTCACTTTGTTGGGAAATGAGCAGTTCTTC. Translated: CASSPTVTLLGNEQFF.

This clone has a single count. The V gene is TRBV30, the J gene TRBJ1-5, with 7 bases lining up with TRBD1. This CDR3 region has 14 residues. The junction had 6 bases not matched to a gene; V was cut back by 1 base and J by 6 bases. CDR1 and CDR2 from the germline V gene are GTSNPN and SVGIG (reference sequence). CDR3 protein: CAWSGRGFFQPQHF. The DNA of the CDR3 is TGTGCCTGGAGTGGCAGGGGGTTCTTTCAGCCCCAGCATTTT.

This rearrangement joins TRBV5-1 to TRBJ1-1, with D possibly being TRBD1 (5 bases). The CDR3 is 16 residues long. The germline V gene has CDR1 SGHRS and CDR2 YFSETQ. V was cut by 1 base and J by 3 bases, with 16 bases left in between. CDR3 sequence reads: CASSLSRGGDDTEAFF. In DNA, the CDR3 is TGCGCCAGCAGCTTGTCGCGTGGTGGGGACGACACTGAAGCTTTCTTT. The full variable domain, completed using reference TRBV5-1 and TRBJ1-1, is KAGVTQTPRYLIKTRGQQVTLSCSPISGHRSVSWYQQTPGQGLQFLFEYFSETQRNKGNFPGRFSGRQFSNSRSEMNVSTLELGDSALYLCASSLSRGGDDTEAFFGQGTRLTVV.

The rearrangement joins TRBV19 to TRBJ1-5, with 7 bases aligning to TRBD1. In germline, CDR1 is LNHDA, CDR2 SQIVND (reference sequence). The junction had 3 bases not matched to a gene; V was cut back by 3 bases and J by 4 bases. The CDR3 is 14 residues long. The CDR3 spells CASSIRTGNQPQHF. DNA for the CDR3: TGTGCCAGTAGTATTAGGACAGGTAATCAGCCCCAGCATTTT.

This clone was seen only once. This chain links TRBV7-9 with TRBJ1-1, with a tentative D call TRBD1 (5 bases). The CDR3 has 15 amino acids. V was shortened by 5 bases and J by 2 bases, with 15 bases between the two germline ends. CDR1 SEHNR and CDR2 FQNEAQ come from the germline V gene (reference sequence). The CDR3 DNA reads TGTGCCAGCAGCCCATTGGACACCGTTAACACTGAAGCTTTCTTT. Translation: CASSPLDTVNTEAFF.

The genes are TRBV19 and TRBJ2-2, with no clear D. Trimming cost V 5 bases and J 7 bases, with 8 bases left between them. Looked up from germline, CDR1 is LNHDA and CDR2 is SQIVND (reference sequence). There are 12 residues in the CDR3. The CDR3 bases are TGTGCCAGTAGTGTGGCGCTCGGGGAGCTGTTTTTT. Protein product: CASSVALGELFF. The full variable domain, completed using reference TRBV19 and TRBJ2-2, is DGGITQSPKYLFRKEGQNVTLSCEQNLNHDAMYWYRQDPGQGLRLIYYSQIVNDFQKGDIAEGYSVSREKKESFPLTVTSAQKNPTAFYLCASSVALGELFFGEGSRLTVL.

The genes are TRBV5-1 and TRBJ2-6; possibly TRBD1 for D (6 bases). Germline assignment: CDR1 SGHRS and CDR2 YFSETQ. The CDR3 covers 17 residues. V was pared by 0 bases and J by 2 bases, with 12 bases between. In DNA, the CDR3 is TGCGCCAGCAGCTTGGTTGGCAGGGGAGCTGGGGCCAACGTCCTGACTTTC. Amino acid sequence: CASSLVGRGAGANVLTF.

In this sample, this clone turned up a few times. V is TRBV10-3 and J is TRBJ1-5; TRBD1 matches 10 bases. Trimming removed 3 bases from V and 3 bases from J; junction bases left unmatched: 2. The CDR3 covers 15 residues. Per the germline V gene, CDR1 is ENHRY and CDR2 is SYGVKD. CDR3 residues: CAISDGQGDNQPQHF. The CDR3 nucleotides read TGTGCCATCAGTGATGGACAGGGGGACAATCAGCCCCAGCATTTT.